This T cell receptor beta chain originates from a study of shared clonotypes between healthy human individuals. Investigators spread the genomic DNA of each subset evenly over several immunoSEQ plates. Assay used: immunoSEQ multiplex PCR; TCRdb lists only in-frame clones, some missing. The profile covers 1.6 million or so clones, with approximately 96% appearing a single time and roughly 1.2% taken by the ten largest. The TCR originated in a man under 40 in good health. The sample taken for sequencing was naive CD4+ T cells sorted from blood. Specified subset: CD45RA+ positively selected.

CDR3 nucleotide sequence: TGTGCCAGCAGACCTGCTAGCGGGAGTCGGGACGAGCAGTACTTC. It yields the protein CASRPASGSRDEQYF. This rearrangement joins TRBV27 to TRBJ2-7, with 10 bases identical to TRBD2. CDR3 length: 15 residues. Germline assignment: CDR1 MNHEY and CDR2 SMNVEV (reference sequence). V trimming: 6 bases; J trimming: 5 bases; junction bases outside the gene matches: 10.